The text below deals with one T cell receptor beta chain. PBMC were collected before vaccination, two weeks after the third vaccination, and at progression. The method was immunoSEQ multiplex PCR; TCRdb's version includes in-frame clones alone and lacks a portion of them. The sample has about 92,000 clones; under 90% are singletons. The record originates from a study of glioma-infiltrating T cells after dendritic cell vaccination. The starting material was blood, obtained before dendritic cell vaccination. The receptor was derived from a human donor with glioblastoma.

The CDR3: CASSVEGGIARTDTQYF. As DNA, the CDR3 is TGTGCCAGCAGCGTAGAGGGGGGGATAGCGAGAACAGATACGCAGTATTTT. The chain recombines TRBV9 with TRBJ2-3; TRBD2 is a possible D gene (7 bases). Looked up from germline, CDR1 is SGDLS and CDR2 is YYNGEE. The V end lost 0 bases, the J end lost 3 bases, and 17 bases lay between the germline ends. The CDR3 contains 17 residues.